Listed below are T cell receptor beta chains from one sample, sequenced in a study of identical twins. TCRdb passed the 5' RACE reads through MiXCR, listing each CDR3 protein once. Here the sample spans hundreds of thousands of distinct CDR3 sequences, 21% being singletons. This sample was shared with a second study, whose subject was T cells expressing NK-cell markers.

Material for sequencing was PBMCs. These receptors were taken from a woman between 18 and 30 years old in good health. Both conserved end residues are part of each CDR3. A D gene is named only where the DNA matches it firmly. A row's size may be missing; if present it is once, few, many or a size class.

j_call | clone_size | v_call | d_call | cdr3_aa | cdr3_nt
TRBJ2-1 | . | TRBV20-1 | . | CSANDRFSEQFF | TGCAGTGCTAATGACAGGTTCAGTGAGCAGTTCTTC
TRBJ2-7 | few | TRBV20-1 | . | CSARTTAREVYEQYF | TGCAGTGCTAGAACCACTGCCAGGGAAGTATACGAGCAGTACTTC
TRBJ1-1 | few | TRBV24-1 | . | CATSDRTGEAFF | TGTGCCACCAGTGACCGAACAGGTGAAGCTTTCTTT
TRBJ2-3 | . | TRBV12-3/TRBV12-4 | . | CASSRDRFTDTQYF | TGTGCCAGCAGTCGAGACAGATTCACAGATACGCAGTATTTT
TRBJ2-7 | many | TRBV20-1 | . | CSAHHGEFYEQYF | TGCAGTGCTCATCACGGGGAGTTTTACGAGCAGTACTTC
TRBJ2-2 | . | TRBV5-1 | TRBD2 | CASSQRGASGELFF | TGCGCCAGCAGCCAGCGGGGAGCATCCGGGGAGCTGTTTTTT
TRBJ2-1 | few | TRBV12-3/TRBV12-4 | TRBD1 | CASGKWDSIQQFF | TGTGCCAGCGGGAAATGGGACAGCATACAGCAGTTCTTC
TRBJ1-3 | many | TRBV7-2 | . | CASSLSVVSGNTIYF | TGTGCCAGCAGCTTAAGTGTGGTCTCTGGAAACACCATATATTTT
TRBJ2-3 | . | TRBV11-2 | TRBD2 | CASSPLAKTTDTQYF | TGTGCCAGCAGCCCACTAGCGAAGACCACAGATACGCAGTATTTT
TRBJ1-6 | few | TRBV19 | . | CASRGHGADSPLHF | TGTGCCAGTAGAGGTCACGGGGCGGATTCACCCCTCCACTTT
TRBJ2-3 | . | TRBV7-9 | TRBD1 | CASSLEAGGLTDTQYF | TGTGCCAGCAGCTTAGAAGCAGGGGGCCTTACAGATACGCAGTATTTT
TRBJ2-1 | . | TRBV12-3/TRBV12-4 | . | CASSGNPWGQFF | TGTGCCAGCTCGGGGAACCCTTGGGGGCAGTTCTTC
TRBJ1-5 | . | TRBV27 | . | CASSSSGGNQPQHF | TGTGCCAGCAGTTCCTCAGGGGGCAATCAGCCCCAGCATTTT
TRBJ1-5 | many | TRBV10-1 | . | CASSDWVSF | TGCGCCAGCAGTGATTGGGTCTCTTTT
TRBJ2-3 | . | TRBV7-6 | TRBD2 | CASSRTSGSAIDTQYF | TGTGCCAGCAGCCGGACTAGCGGGAGTGCTATAGATACGCAGTATTTT
TRBJ2-3 | . | TRBV11-3 | . | CASSEQGIGTQYF | TGTGCCAGCAGCGAGCAGGGTATCGGTACGCAGTATTTT
TRBJ2-7 | few | TRBV5-1 | TRBD1 | CASSLNRGPYEQYF | TGCGCCAGCAGCTTGAACAGGGGGCCTTACGAGCAGTACTTC
TRBJ2-5 | . | TRBV6-5 | TRBD2 | CASSYSPGLGGETQYF | TGTGCCAGCAGTTACTCGCCGGGACTAGGGGGAGAGACCCAGTACTTC
TRBJ2-5 | . | TRBV9 | TRBD2 | CASSVASGGPYQETQYF | TGTGCCAGCAGCGTAGCTAGCGGGGGGCCGTACCAAGAGACCCAGTACTTC
TRBJ2-1 | . | TRBV10-3 | . | CATVRSLLSNEQFF | TGTGCCACCGTCAGGAGTCTACTTTCCAATGAGCAGTTCTTC
TRBJ2-1 | few | TRBV6-1 | . | CASSPSQYRPTHNEQFF | TGTGCCAGCAGTCCCAGTCAGTACCGGCCAACCCACAATGAGCAGTTCTTC
TRBJ2-2 | . | TRBV15 | . | CATSIGRADTGELFF | TGTGCCACCAGCATTGGTCGGGCCGACACCGGGGAGCTGTTTTTT
TRBJ2-1 | few | TRBV20-1 | . | CSAINPGTLLPFF | TGCAGTGCTATTAACCCCGGGACCCTGCTCCCGTTCTTC
TRBJ2-2 | . | TRBV6-4 | . | CASSERAAGELFF | TGTGCCAGCAGTGAAAGGGCGGCCGGGGAGCTGTTTTTT
TRBJ2-5 | . | TRBV20-1 | TRBD2 | CSARRGGPGYQETQYF | TGCAGTGCCAGACGGGGGGGTCCGGGGTACCAAGAGACCCAGTACTTC
TRBJ2-5 | . | TRBV18 | TRBD1 | CASSEKGAQETQYF | TGTGCCAGCTCAGAGAAGGGGGCTCAAGAGACCCAGTACTTC
TRBJ2-2 | . | TRBV6-4 | TRBD2 | CASSDGLAGGNLNTGELFF | TGTGCCAGCAGCGACGGACTAGCGGGAGGGAATCTGAACACCGGGGAGCTGTTTTTT
TRBJ1-2 | . | TRBV7-2 | TRBD1 | CASSSRDSSTNYGYTF | TGTGCCAGCAGCAGCCGGGACAGCTCTACTAACTATGGCTACACCTTC
TRBJ2-1 | few | TRBV6-2/TRBV6-3 | TRBD1 | CASSSYRGPFF | TGTGCCAGCAGTTCCTACAGGGGTCCGTTCTTC
TRBJ1-1 | few | TRBV20-1 | . | CSASERVREAFF | TGCAGTGCTAGTGAAAGGGTTCGCGAAGCTTTCTTT
TRBJ2-7 | . | TRBV5-1 | . | CASSLNFDYSYEQYF | TGCGCCAGCAGCTTGAATTTTGACTACTCCTACGAGCAGTACTTC
TRBJ2-1 | . | TRBV5-5 | TRBD1 | CASSLEQGSNEQFF | TGTGCCAGCAGCTTGGAACAGGGGAGTAATGAGCAGTTCTTC
TRBJ2-7 | many | TRBV4-3 | TRBD1 | CASSLGTGDSSEQYF | TGCGCCAGCAGCCTTGGGACAGGGGATTCGAGCGAGCAGTACTTC
TRBJ2-1 | few | TRBV19 | TRBD2 | CASSISSSGGYNEQFF | TGTGCCAGTAGTATTAGTTCGAGCGGGGGCTACAATGAGCAGTTCTTC
TRBJ2-3 | . | TRBV20-1 | . | CSLRGSTDTQYF | TGCAGCCTCCGGGGGAGCACAGATACGCAGTATTTT
TRBJ1-1 | few | TRBV10-3 | TRBD1 | CAISPATGGNTEAFF | TGTGCCATCAGCCCGGCCACAGGGGGGAACACTGAAGCTTTCTTT
TRBJ1-6 | few | TRBV7-9 | . | CASSQVVNSPLHF | TGTGCCAGCAGCCAAGTCGTGAATTCACCCCTCCACTTT
TRBJ2-1 | . | TRBV20-1 | . | CSAREGVSSYNEQFF | TGCAGTGCTAGAGAGGGGGTAAGCTCCTACAATGAGCAGTTCTTC
TRBJ2-1 | few | TRBV4-2 | TRBD2 | CASSQDFGLGNEQFF | TGTGCCAGCAGCCAAGATTTTGGACTAGGAAATGAGCAGTTCTTC
TRBJ2-1 | . | TRBV20-1 | . | CSAIPVSYNEQFF | TGCAGTGCTATCCCGGTGTCCTACAATGAGCAGTTCTTC
TRBJ2-1 | . | TRBV5-5 | . | CASSLLWDRENNEQFF | TGTGCCAGCAGCCTCCTTTGGGACCGGGAAAATAATGAGCAGTTCTTC
TRBJ2-3 | few | TRBV30 | . | CAWSAGTDTQYF | TGTGCCTGGAGTGCGGGCACAGATACGCAGTATTTT
TRBJ2-3 | . | TRBV12-3/TRBV12-4 | TRBD2 | CASSFSLTSARDTQYF | TGTGCCAGCAGTTTCTCGCTGACTAGCGCAAGAGATACGCAGTATTTT
TRBJ2-1 | . | TRBV5-1 | . | CASSTIGETYNEQFF | TGCGCCAGCAGCACTATCGGGGAGACCTACAATGAGCAGTTCTTC
TRBJ2-7 | many | TRBV29-1 | . | CSVVRWQASSYEQYF | TGCAGCGTCGTCCGGTGGCAGGCGAGCTCCTACGAGCAGTACTTC
TRBJ2-7 | many | TRBV20-1 | TRBD2 | CSATGLATYEQYF | TGCAGTGCCACCGGACTAGCCACCTACGAGCAGTACTTC
TRBJ1-3 | . | TRBV5-1 | . | CASSLVGVTGDTIYF | TGCGCCAGCAGCTTGGTTGGAGTAACTGGTGACACCATATATTTT
TRBJ2-4 | many | TRBV12-3/TRBV12-4 | . | CASSLGVGLGAKNIQYF | TGTGCCAGCAGTCTCGGGGTTGGCCTAGGGGCCAAAAACATTCAGTACTTC
TRBJ2-5 | . | TRBV18 | . | CASSPPSGRETQYF | TGTGCCAGCTCACCACCTTCAGGACGGGAGACCCAGTACTTC
TRBJ1-1 | . | TRBV10-3 | . | CAISLSTGRSEAFF | TGTGCCATCAGCCTATCTACAGGGCGCTCTGAAGCTTTCTTT
TRBJ2-2 | many | TRBV7-6 | . | CASSLGILRGDNTGELFF | TGTGCCAGCAGCTTAGGGATTTTGAGGGGAGATAACACCGGGGAGCTGTTTTTT
TRBJ2-3 | . | TRBV12-3/TRBV12-4 | . | CASRQRVSTDTQYF | TGTGCCAGCAGACAGCGGGTTAGCACAGATACGCAGTATTTT
TRBJ2-2 | . | TRBV27 | TRBD2 | CASSRLAGEGTGELFF | TGTGCCAGCAGCAGATTAGCGGGAGAGGGGACCGGGGAGCTGTTTTTT
TRBJ2-1 | many | TRBV7-2 | . | CASSFRGDEQFF | TGTGCCAGCAGCTTCCGGGGCGATGAGCAGTTCTTC
TRBJ1-6 | . | TRBV5-6 | . | CASSLVRTAIADNSPLHF | TGTGCCAGCAGCTTGGTTAGGACCGCAATCGCAGACAATTCACCCCTCCACTTT
TRBJ1-1 | . | TRBV12-3/TRBV12-4 | . | CASSEMGAEAFF | TGTGCCAGCAGCGAGATGGGGGCTGAAGCTTTCTTT
TRBJ2-1 | few | TRBV6-5 | TRBD2 | CASSRGEGEQFF | TGTGCCAGCAGTAGAGGGGAGGGTGAGCAGTTCTTC
TRBJ2-1 | . | TRBV18 | . | CASSPVAGSNEQFF | TGTGCCAGCTCACCTGTGGCGGGATCCAATGAGCAGTTCTTC
TRBJ2-7 | . | TRBV10-2 | TRBD2 | CATTPRTSAYEQYF | TGCGCCACCACGCCTCGGACTAGCGCTTACGAGCAGTACTTC
TRBJ2-1 | few | TRBV12-3/TRBV12-4 | TRBD2 | CASSRLAGGIGEQFF | TGTGCCAGCAGTCGACTAGCGGGAGGGATTGGTGAGCAGTTCTTC